The entry below gives a single T cell receptor beta chain sequence along with its context. The clone's antigen remains unknown. One base away there is no much larger clone; base qualities are not given. This sample is drawn from a study of T cells in Graves' hyperthyroidism and ophthalmopathy (dated by TCRdb to about 2019). Describing the broader study: Peripheral blood was collected at initial diagnosis, before any treatment. Following sampling, methimazole starting at 30 mg daily was given to hyperthyroidism patients, and high-dose intravenous methylprednisolone was given to ophthalmopathy patients. Prospective prediction of ophthalmopathy was tested in an independent validation cohort of approximately 19 hyperthyroidism patients and some 17 patients who later progressed to ophthalmopathy. The paper reports TCR Vbeta CDR3 sequencing of roughly 140 peripheral blood samples: some 41 ophthalmopathy, roughly 80 hyperthyroidism and roughly 17 progressor patients. To identify distinguishing TCR V-J signatures, a discovery cohort of about 95 patients was used, comprising under 45 with Graves' ophthalmopathy and around 57 with stable Graves' hyperthyroidism. The roughly 100 discovery patients were randomly divided into training and test sets at a 7:3 ratio. Thyroid tissue and blood T-cell repertoires from six Graves' hyperthyroidism patients were also compared in the study.

A patient counted as having stable Graves' hyperthyroidism if no progression to ophthalmopathy occurred over 18 months of follow-up. The hyperthyroidism patients were between 18 and 65 years old and newly diagnosed, with a disease duration of less than 2 months. Patients with uncontrolled infections, other autoimmune diseases, pregnancy or lactation were excluded. Diagnoses were based on clinical symptoms, serum thyroxine and TRAb, thyroid ultrasound and orbital computed tomography. PBMCs were isolated from more than 8 ml of fresh peripheral blood by Ficoll-Paque density gradient centrifugation. Total RNA was extracted with Trizol reagent, and quality was checked on an Agilent 2100 Bioanalyzer. The TCR beta CDR3 regions were amplified from RNA transcripts. For the first round of RT-PCR on the TCR CDR3, the HTBI primer set was used together with the Qiagen OneStep RT-PCR kit. Libraries were constructed in a second round of multiplex PCR, after which size selection and purification were carried out. Libraries were sequenced paired-end with 100 bp reads on an Illumina HiSeq2000. In the paper's pipeline: Raw data were processed with SOAPnuke, discarding reads with adapters, uncalled bases, mean Phred below 15, or no exact constant-primer or identifier match. COPE v1.2.5 was used to merge high-quality paired reads, and clonotypes were defined as unique nucleotide sequences. MiTCR v1.1 was used to align clonotypes to the IMGT TRBV, TRBD and TRBJ reference segments. The analysis was restricted to V-J combinations with a frequency above 0.0001, which together covered 99.2% of the repertoires. A TCS score was defined as the ratio between F50 (clonal expansion) and ExV (chaos), using BLOSUM62-based TCRdist between CDR3 peptides within each V-J. Welch's t-statistics and random forest reduced 500 to 650 V-J features to roughly 13, which were used in a naive Bayes classifier (R e1071). The public reads were run again by TCRdb, first through fastp at Q25 and then through MiXCR, and only productive beta chains were kept. Entries that share a CDR3 protein sequence are merged under the most common genes and DNA. The V and J calls and clone size are TCRdb's, not the authors'. The sample records hundreds of thousands of distinct CDR3 sequences, 12% to 15% of which are singletons. In total, the top ten clones hold approximately 10% of the sample.

The CDR3 starts with the cysteine, ends with the phenylalanine, and has 14 residues. The kept DNA is CDR3 alone, 42 bases in frame from the first base. The trim is 3 bases for V and 4 bases for J, with a gap of 10 bases between the germline ends. The germline V gene gives CDR1 as MGHRA and CDR2 as YSYEKL. General findings and caveats noted by the study authors: Sample size was not statistically predetermined, and blinding of investigators to group allocation was not performed. In cross-validation, a model built on a 13 V-J signature told ophthalmopathy apart from stable hyperthyroidism with 85% to 90% sensitivity and approximately 84% specificity, and in testing the same model reached 80%/75%. Blood samples also contained most of the expanded thyroid clonotypes (frequency above 0.001), which suggests that blood repertoires may reflect thyroid immune responses. In validation, the model predicted progression to ophthalmopathy a median of about 6 months before onset, with about 64% sensitivity and 72.22% specificity.

The rearrangement combines TRBV4-1 with TRBJ1-5; no D segment can be confidently identified. The origin of this receptor is a woman aged 18 to 35 with Graves' hyperthyroidism. The sample consisted of blood. DNA sequence: TGCGCCAGCAGCCAGGAGCAGAGAAATCAGCCCCAGCATTTT. Translated, this gives CASSQEQRNQPQHF.